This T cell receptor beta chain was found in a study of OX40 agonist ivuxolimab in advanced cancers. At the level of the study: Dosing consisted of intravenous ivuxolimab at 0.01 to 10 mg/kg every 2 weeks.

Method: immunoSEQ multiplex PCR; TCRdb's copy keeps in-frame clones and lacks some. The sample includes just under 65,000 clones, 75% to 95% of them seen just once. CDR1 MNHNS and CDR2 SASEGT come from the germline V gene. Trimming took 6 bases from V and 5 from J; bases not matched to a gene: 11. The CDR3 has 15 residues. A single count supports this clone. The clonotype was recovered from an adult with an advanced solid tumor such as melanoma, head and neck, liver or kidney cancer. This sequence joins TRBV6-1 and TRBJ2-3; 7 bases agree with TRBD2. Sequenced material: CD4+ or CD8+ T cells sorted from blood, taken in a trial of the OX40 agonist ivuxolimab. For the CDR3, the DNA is TGTGCCAGCAGCACGGACGGCGGGGGAATAGATACGCAGTATTTT. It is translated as CASSTDGGGIDTQYF.